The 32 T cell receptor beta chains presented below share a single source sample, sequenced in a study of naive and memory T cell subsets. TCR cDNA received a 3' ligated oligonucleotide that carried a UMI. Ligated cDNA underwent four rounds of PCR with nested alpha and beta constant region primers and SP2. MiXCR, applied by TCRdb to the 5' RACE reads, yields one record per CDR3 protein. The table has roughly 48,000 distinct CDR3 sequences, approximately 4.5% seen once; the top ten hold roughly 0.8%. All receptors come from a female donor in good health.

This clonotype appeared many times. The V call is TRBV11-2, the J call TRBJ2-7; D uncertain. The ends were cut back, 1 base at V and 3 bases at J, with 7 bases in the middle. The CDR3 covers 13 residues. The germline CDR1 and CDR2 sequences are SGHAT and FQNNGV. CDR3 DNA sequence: TGTGCCAGCAGCTTAGCAGAGTACTACGAGCAGTACTTC. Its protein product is CASSLAEYYEQYF.

The CDR3 loop is CASSGTSRRYEQYF. The CDR3 DNA reads as TGTGCCAGCAGTGGGACTAGCCGCAGGTACGAGCAGTACTTC. J is TRBJ2-7 and V is TRBV6-1, with 8 bases fitting TRBD2. The CDR3 runs 14 residues. CDR1 and CDR2 from the germline V gene are MNHNS and SASEGT. V gave up 4 bases and J gave up 4 bases; unmatched junction bases: 6.

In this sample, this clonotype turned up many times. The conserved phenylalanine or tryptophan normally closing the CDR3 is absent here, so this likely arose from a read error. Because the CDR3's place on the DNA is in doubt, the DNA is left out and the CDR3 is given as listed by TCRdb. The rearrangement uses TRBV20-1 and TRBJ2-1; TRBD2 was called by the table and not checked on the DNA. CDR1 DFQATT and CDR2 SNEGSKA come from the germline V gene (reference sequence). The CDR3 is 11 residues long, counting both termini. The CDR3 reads CSARASGRPSH.

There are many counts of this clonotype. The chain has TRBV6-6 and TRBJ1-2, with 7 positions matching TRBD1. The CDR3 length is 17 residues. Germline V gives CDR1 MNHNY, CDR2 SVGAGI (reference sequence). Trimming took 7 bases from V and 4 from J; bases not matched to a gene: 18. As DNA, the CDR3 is TGTGCCAGCAACCCGCGAGCCCGGGACAGCTTTTTCTATGGCTACACCTTC. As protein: CASNPRARDSFFYGYTF.

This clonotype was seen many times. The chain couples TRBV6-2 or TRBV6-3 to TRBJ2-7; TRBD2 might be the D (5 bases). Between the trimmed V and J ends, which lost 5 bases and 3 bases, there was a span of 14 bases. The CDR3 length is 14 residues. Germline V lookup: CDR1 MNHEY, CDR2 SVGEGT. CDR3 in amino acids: CASSPGTMSYEQYF. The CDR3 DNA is TGTGCCAGCAGTCCGGGAACCATGAGCTACGAGCAGTACTTC.

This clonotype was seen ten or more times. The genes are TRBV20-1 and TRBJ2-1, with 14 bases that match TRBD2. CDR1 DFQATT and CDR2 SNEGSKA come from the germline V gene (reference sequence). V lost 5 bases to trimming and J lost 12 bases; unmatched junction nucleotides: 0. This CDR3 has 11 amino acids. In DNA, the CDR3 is TGCAGTGCTGGACTAGCGGGGGGGCAGTTCTTC. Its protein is CSAGLAGGQFF.

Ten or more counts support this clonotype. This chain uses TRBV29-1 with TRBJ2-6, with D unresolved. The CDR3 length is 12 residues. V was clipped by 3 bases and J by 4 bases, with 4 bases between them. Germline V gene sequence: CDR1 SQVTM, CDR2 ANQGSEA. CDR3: CSVDRGANVLTF. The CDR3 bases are TGCAGCGTTGACCGAGGGGCCAACGTCCTGACTTTC.

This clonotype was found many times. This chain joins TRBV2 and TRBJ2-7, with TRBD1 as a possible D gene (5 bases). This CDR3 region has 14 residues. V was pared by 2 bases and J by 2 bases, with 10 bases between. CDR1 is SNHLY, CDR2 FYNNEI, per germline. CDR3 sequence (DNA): TGTGCCAGCAGTGAACAGGGTATCCCCTACGAGCAGTACTTC. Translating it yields CASSEQGIPYEQYF.

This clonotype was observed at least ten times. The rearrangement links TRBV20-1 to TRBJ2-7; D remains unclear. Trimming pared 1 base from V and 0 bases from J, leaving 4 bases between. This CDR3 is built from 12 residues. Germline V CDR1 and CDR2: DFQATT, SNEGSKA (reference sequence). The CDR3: CSARVDSYEQYF. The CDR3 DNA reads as TGCAGTGCTAGAGTGGACTCCTACGAGCAGTACTTC.

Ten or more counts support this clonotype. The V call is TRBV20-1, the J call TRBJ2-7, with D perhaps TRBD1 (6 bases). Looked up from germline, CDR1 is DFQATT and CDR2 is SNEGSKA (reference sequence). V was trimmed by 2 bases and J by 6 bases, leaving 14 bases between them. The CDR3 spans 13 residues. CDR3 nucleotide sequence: TGCAGTGCTAGAAGACAGGTCCGAATCGAGCAGTACTTC. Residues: CSARRQVRIEQYF.

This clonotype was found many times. CDR3 region: CASSTWTGWGYGYTF. The CDR3, as DNA: TGTGCCAGCAGTACCTGGACAGGTTGGGGCTATGGCTACACCTTC. The J gene is TRBJ1-2, the V gene TRBV28, with 7 bases that match TRBD1. The CDR3 length is 15 residues. Germline V gives CDR1 MDHEN, CDR2 SYDVKM. Trimming removed 5 bases from V and 4 bases from J; junction bases left unmatched: 10.

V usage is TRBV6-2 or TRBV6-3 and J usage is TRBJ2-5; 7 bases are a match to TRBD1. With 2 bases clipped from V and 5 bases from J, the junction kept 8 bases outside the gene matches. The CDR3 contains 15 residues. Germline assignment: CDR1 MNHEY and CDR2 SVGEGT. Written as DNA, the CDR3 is TGTGCCAGCAGTTACCGGACAGGCCGCCGTGAGACCCAGTACTTC. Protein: CASSYRTGRRETQYF.

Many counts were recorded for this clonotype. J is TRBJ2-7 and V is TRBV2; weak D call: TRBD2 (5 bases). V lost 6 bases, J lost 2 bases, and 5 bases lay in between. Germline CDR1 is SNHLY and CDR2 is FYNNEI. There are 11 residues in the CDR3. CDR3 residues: CASSGTYEQYF. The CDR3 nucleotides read TGTGCCAGCAGCGGGACCTACGAGCAGTACTTC.

The CDR3 is CASKARTNTGELFF. CDR3 nucleotides: TGTGCCAGCAAGGCCAGGACGAACACCGGGGAGCTGTTTTTT. The chain has TRBV13 and TRBJ2-2; D remains ambiguous. The CDR3 length is 14 residues. The germline gives CDR1 PRHDT, CDR2 FYEKMQ (reference sequence). V was trimmed by 7 bases and J by 0 bases, leaving 9 bases between them.

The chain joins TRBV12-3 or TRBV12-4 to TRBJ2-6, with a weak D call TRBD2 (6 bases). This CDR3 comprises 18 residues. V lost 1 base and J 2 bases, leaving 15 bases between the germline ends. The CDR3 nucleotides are TGTGCCAGCAGTTTAGGTGCGGTCCCGGGGGCTGGGGCCAACGTCCTGACTTTC. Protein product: CASSLGAVPGAGANVLTF.

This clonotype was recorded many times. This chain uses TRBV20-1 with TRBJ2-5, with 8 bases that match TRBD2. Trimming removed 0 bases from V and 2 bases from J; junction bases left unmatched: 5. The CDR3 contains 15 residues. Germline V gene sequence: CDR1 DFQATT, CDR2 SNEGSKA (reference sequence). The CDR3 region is CSAREVTSVQETQYF. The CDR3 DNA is TGCAGTGCTAGAGAAGTGACTAGCGTTCAAGAGACCCAGTACTTC.

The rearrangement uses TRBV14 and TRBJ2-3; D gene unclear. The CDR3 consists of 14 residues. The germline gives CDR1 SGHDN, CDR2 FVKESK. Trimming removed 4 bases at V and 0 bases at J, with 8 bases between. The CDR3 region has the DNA TGTGCCAGCAGCCGTGTCGGGAGCACAGATACGCAGTATTTT. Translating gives CASSRVGSTDTQYF.

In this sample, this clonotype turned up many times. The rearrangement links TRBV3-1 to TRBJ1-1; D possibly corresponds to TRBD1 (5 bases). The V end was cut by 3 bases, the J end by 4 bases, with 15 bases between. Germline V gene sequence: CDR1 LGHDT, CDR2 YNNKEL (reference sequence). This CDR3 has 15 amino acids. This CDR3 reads CASSQSGPGGTEAFF. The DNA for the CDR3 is TGTGCCAGCAGCCAGAGTGGGCCGGGGGGCACTGAAGCTTTCTTT. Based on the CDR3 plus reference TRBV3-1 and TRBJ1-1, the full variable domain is DTAVSQTPKYLVTQMGNDKSIKCEQNLGHDTMYWYKQDSKKFLKIMFSYNNKELIINETVPNRFSPKSPDKAHLNLHINSLELGDSAVYFCASSQSGPGGTEAFFGQGTRLTVV.

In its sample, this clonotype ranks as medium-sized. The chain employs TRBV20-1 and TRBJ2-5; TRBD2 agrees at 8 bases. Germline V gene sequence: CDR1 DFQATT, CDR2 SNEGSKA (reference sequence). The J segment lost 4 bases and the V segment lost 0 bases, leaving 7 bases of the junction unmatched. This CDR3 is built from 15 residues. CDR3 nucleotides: TGCAGTGCTAGAGATTTGACTAGCGCAGGAGAGACCCAGTACTTC. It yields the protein CSARDLTSAGETQYF.

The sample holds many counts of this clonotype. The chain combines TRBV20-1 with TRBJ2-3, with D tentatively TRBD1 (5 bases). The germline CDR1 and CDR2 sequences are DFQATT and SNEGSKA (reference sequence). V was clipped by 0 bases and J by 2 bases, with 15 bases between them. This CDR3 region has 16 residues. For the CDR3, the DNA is TGCAGTGCTAGAGATCTCGGCAGGGTTTTCACAGATACGCAGTATTTT. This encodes CSARDLGRVFTDTQYF.

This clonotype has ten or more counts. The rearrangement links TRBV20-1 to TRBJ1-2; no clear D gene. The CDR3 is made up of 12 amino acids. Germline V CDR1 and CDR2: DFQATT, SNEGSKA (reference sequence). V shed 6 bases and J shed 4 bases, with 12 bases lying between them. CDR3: CSASAGFYGYTF. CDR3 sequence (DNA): TGCAGTGCCTCAGCCGGGTTCTATGGCTACACCTTC.

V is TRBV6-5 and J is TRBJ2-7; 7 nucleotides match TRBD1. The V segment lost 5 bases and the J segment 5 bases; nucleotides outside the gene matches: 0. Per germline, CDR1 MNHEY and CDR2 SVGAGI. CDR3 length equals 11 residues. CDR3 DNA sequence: TGTGCCAGCAGTACAGGGGACGAGCAGTACTTC. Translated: CASSTGDEQYF.

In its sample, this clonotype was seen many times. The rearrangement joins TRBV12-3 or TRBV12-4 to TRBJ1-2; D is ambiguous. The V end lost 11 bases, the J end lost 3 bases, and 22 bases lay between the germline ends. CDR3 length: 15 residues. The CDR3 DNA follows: TGTGCCTGTTCCGTCCGCGGTCGAGGGCACTATGGCTACACCTTC. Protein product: CACSVRGRGHYGYTF.

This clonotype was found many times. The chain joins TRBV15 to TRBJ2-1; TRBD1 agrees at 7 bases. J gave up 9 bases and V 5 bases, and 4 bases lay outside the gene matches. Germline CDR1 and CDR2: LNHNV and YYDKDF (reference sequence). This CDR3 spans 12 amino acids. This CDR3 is CATSETGSEQFF. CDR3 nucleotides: TGTGCCACCAGCGAGACAGGGTCTGAGCAGTTCTTC. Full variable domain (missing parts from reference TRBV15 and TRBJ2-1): DAMVIQNPRYQVTQFGKPVTLSCSQTLNHNVMYWYQQKSSQAPKLLFHYYDKDFNNEADTPDNFQSRRPNTSFCFLDIRSPGLGDTAMYLCATSETGSEQFFGPGTRLTVL.

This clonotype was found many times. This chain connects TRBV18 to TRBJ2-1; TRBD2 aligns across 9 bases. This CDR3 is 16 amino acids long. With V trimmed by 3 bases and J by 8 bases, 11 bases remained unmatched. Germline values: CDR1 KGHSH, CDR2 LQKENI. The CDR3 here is CASSPTSGSGRYEQFF. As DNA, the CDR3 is TGTGCCAGCTCACCCACTTCGGGTAGCGGGAGATATGAGCAGTTCTTC.

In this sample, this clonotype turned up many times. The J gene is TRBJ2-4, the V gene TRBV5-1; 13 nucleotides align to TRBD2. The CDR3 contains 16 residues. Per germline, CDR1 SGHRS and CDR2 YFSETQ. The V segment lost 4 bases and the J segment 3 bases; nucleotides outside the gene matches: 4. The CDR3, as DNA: TGCGCCAGCAGCACTAGCGGGAGGGGTGGCAAAAACATTCAGTACTTC. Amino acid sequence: CASSTSGRGGKNIQYF.

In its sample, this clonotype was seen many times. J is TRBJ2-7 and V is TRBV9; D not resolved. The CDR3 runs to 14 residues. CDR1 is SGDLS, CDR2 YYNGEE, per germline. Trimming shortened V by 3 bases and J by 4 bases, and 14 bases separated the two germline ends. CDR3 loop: CASSEALVDYEQYF. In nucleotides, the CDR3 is TGTGCCAGCAGCGAGGCCCTCGTGGATTACGAGCAGTACTTC.

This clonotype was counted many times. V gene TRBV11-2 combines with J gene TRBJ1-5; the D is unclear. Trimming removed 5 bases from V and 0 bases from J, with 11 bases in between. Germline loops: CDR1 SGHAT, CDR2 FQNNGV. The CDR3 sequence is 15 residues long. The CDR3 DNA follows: TGTGCCAGCAGCGCCGATCTGCTTAGCAATCAGCCCCAGCATTTT. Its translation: CASSADLLSNQPQHF.

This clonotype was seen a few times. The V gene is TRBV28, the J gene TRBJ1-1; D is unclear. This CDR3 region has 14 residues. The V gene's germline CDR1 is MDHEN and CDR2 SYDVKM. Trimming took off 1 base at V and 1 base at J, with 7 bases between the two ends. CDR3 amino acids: CASSLLDGNTEAFF. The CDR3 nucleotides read TGTGCCAGCAGTTTATTAGACGGGAACACTGAAGCTTTCTTT.

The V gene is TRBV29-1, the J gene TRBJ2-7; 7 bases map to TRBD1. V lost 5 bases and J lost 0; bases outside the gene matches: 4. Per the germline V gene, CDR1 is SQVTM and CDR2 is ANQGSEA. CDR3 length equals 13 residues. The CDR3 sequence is CSVKRDSSYEQYF. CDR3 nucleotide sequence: TGCAGCGTTAAAAGGGACAGCTCCTACGAGCAGTACTTC.

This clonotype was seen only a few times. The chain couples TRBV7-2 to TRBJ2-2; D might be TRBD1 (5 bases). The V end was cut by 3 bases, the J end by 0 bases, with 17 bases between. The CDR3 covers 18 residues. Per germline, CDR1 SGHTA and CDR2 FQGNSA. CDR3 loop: CASSLGQALITNTGELFF. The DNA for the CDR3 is TGTGCCAGCAGCTTGGGGCAGGCCCTAATAACGAACACCGGGGAGCTGTTTTTT. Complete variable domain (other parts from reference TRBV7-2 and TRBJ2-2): GAGVSQSPSNKVTEKGKDVELRCDPISGHTALYWYRQSLGQGLEFLIYFQGNSAPDKSGLPSDRFSAERTGGSVSTLTIQRTQQEDSAVYLCASSLGQALITNTGELFFGEGSRLTVL.

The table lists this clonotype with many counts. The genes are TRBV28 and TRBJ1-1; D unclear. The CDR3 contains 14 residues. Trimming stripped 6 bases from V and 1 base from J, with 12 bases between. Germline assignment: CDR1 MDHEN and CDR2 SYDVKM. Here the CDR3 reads CASRAWEQNTEAFF. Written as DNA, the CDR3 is TGTGCCAGCAGGGCGTGGGAGCAGAACACTGAAGCTTTCTTT.